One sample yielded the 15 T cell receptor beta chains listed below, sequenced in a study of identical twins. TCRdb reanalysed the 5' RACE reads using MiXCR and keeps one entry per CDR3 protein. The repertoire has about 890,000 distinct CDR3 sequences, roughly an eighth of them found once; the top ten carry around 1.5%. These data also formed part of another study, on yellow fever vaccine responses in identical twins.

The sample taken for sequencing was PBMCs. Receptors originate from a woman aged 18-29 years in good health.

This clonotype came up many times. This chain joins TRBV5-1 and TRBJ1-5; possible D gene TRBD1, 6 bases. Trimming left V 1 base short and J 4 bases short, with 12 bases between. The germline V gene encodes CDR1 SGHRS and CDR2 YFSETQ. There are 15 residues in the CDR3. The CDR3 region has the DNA TGCGCCAGCAGCTTGAACGGACAGTCTAATCAGCCCCAGCATTTT. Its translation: CASSLNGQSNQPQHF.

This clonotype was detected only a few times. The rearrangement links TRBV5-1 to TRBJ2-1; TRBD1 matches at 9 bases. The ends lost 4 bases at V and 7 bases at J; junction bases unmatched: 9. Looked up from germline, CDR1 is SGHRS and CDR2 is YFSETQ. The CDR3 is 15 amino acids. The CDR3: CASSPRDRVFNEQFF. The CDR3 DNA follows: TGCGCCAGCAGCCCCCGGGACAGGGTCTTTAATGAGCAGTTCTTC.

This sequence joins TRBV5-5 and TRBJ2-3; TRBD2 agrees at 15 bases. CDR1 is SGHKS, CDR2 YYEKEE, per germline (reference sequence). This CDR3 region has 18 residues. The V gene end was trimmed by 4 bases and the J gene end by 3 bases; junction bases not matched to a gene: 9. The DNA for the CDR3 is TGTGCCAGCAGCACCGGACTAGCGGGAGGGATTAATACAGATACGCAGTATTTT. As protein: CASSTGLAGGINTDTQYF.

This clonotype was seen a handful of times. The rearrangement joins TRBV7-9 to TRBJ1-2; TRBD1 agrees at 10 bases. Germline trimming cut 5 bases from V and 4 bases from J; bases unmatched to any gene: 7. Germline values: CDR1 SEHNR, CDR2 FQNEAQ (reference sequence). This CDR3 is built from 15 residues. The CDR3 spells CASSNRDRGVYGYTF. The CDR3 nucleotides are TGTGCCAGCAGCAACCGGGACAGGGGCGTCTATGGCTACACCTTC.

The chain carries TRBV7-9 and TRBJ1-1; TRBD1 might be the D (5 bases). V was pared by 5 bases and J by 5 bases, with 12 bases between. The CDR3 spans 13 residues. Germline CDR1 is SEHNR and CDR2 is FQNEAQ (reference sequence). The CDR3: CASSPQGKTEAFF. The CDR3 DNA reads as TGTGCCAGCAGCCCGCAGGGTAAAACTGAAGCTTTCTTT.

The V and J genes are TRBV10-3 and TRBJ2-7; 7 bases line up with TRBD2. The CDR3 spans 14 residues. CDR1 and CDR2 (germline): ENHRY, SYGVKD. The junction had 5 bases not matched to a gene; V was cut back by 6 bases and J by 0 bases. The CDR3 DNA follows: TGTGCCATCAGGGCTAGCGGTAGCTCCTACGAGCAGTACTTC. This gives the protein CAIRASGSSYEQYF.

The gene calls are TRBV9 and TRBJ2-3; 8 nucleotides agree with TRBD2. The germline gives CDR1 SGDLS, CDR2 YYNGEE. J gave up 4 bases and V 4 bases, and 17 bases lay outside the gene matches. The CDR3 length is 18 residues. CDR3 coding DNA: TGTGCCAGCAGCTCGCCCGGGACTAGAATAACCAGCGCAGATACGCAGTATTTT. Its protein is CASSSPGTRITSADTQYF.

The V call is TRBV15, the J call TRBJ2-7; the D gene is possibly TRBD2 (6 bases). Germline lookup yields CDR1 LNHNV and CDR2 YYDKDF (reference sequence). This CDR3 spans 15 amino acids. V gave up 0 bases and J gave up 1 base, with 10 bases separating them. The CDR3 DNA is TGTGCCACCAGCAGAGATCGCGCGGGATCCTACGAGCAGTACTTC. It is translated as CATSRDRAGSYEQYF. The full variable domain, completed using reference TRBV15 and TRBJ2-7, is DAMVIQNPRYQVTQFGKPVTLSCSQTLNHNVMYWYQQKSSQAPKLLFHYYDKDFNNEADTPDNFQSRRPNTSFCFLDIRSPGLGDTAMYLCATSRDRAGSYEQYFGPGTRLTVT.

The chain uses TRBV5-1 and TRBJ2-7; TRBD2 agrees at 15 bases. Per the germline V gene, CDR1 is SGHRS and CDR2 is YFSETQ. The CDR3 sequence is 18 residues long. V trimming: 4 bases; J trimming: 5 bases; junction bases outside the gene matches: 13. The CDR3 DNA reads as TGCGCCAGCAGCGTTTCCTCCGGGACTAGCGGGAGGCTCGACGAGCAGTACTTC. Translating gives CASSVSSGTSGRLDEQYF. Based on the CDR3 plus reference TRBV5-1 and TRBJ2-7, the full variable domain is KAGVTQTPRYLIKTRGQQVTLSCSPISGHRSVSWYQQTPGQGLQFLFEYFSETQRNKGNFPGRFSGRQFSNSRSEMNVSTLELGDSALYLCASSVSSGTSGRLDEQYFGPGTRLTVT.

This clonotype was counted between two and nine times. The CDR3 reads CASRPGTLYNEQFF. The CDR3 region has the DNA TGTGCCAGCAGACCCGGGACTCTCTACAATGAGCAGTTCTTC. This rearrangement joins TRBV12-3 or TRBV12-4 to TRBJ2-1; weak D call: TRBD2 (6 bases). Trimming removed 6 bases at V and 3 bases at J, with 12 bases between. The CDR3 length is 14 residues.

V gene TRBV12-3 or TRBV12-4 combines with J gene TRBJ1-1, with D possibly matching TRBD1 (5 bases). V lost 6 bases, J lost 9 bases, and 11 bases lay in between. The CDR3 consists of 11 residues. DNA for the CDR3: TGTGCCAGCAGGTCAGGGATCCAAGCTTTCTTT. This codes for CASRSGIQAFF.

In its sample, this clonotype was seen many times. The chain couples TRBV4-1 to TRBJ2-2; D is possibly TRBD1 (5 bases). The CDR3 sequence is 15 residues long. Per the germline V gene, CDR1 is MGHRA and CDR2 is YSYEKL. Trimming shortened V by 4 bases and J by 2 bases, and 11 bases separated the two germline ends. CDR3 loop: CASSLAGSNTGELFF. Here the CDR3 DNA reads TGCGCCAGCAGCCTCGCAGGGTCAAACACCGGGGAGCTGTTTTTT.

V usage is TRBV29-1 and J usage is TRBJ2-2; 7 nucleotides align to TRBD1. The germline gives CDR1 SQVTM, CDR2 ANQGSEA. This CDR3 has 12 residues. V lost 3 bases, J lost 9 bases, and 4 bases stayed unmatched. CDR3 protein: CSVETGKRELFF. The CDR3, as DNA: TGCAGCGTTGAGACAGGGAAGCGGGAGCTGTTTTTT.

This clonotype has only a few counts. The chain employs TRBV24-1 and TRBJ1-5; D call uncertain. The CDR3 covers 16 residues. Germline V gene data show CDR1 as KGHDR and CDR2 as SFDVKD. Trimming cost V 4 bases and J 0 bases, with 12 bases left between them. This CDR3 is CATSDRSLNSNQPQHF. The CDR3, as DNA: TGTGCCACCAGTGACAGGAGCCTCAATAGCAATCAGCCCCAGCATTTT.

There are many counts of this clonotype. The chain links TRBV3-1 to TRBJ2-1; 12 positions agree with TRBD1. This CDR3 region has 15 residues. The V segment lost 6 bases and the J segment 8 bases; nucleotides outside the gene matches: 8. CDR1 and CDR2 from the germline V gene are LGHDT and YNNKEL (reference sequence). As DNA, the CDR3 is TGTGCCAGCAGAGGGACAGGGGGCTTTTCGGATGAGCAGTTCTTC. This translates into CASRGTGGFSDEQFF.